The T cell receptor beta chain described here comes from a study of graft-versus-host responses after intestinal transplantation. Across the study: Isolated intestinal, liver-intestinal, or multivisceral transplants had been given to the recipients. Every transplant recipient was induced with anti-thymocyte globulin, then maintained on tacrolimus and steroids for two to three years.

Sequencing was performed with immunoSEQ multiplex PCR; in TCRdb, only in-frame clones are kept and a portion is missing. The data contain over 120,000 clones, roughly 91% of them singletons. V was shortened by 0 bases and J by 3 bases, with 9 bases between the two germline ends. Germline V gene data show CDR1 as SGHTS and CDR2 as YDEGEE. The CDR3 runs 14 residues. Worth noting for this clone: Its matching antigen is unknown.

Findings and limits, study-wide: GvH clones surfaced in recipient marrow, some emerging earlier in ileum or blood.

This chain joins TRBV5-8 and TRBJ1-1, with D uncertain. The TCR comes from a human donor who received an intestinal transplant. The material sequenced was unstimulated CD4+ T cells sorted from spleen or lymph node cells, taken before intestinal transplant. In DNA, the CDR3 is TGTGCCAGCAGCTTGGCCTCCGGGGACACTGAAGCTTTCTTT. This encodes CASSLASGDTEAFF.